This TCR beta chain originates from a study of cytomegalovirus exposure and HLA in healthy donors. Trimming removed 2 bases from V and 3 bases from J, with 11 bases in between. Germline CDR1 reads SEHNR; CDR2 reads FQNEAQ (reference sequence). CDR3 length: 14 residues. PCR used 60 Vbeta primers and 13 Jbeta primers. Using immunoSEQ multiplex PCR, the repertoire was profiled, and TCRdb retains in-frame clones only, with some absent. The sample lists about 160,000 clones; about four fifths were seen once. Source material: PBMCs. The receptor was derived from a male donor in good health and CMV-seronegative. This chain connects TRBV7-9 to TRBJ2-7; D is perhaps TRBD2 (6 bases). CDR3 sequence: CASSLTGGSYEQYF. The CDR3 DNA follows: TGTGCCAGCAGCTTAACTGGGGGGAGCTACGAGCAGTACTTC.